This T cell receptor (beta chain) was sequenced for a study of CXCR3-negative and CXCR3-positive naive CD8 T cells. Study-wide results and caveats: CXCR3-positive naive cells had more hydrophobic TRB CDR3s than CXCR3-negative naive cells. Naive subsets displayed similar surface CD5, and TCR strength was inferred from TRB CDR3 properties. Partial loss of CXCR3 expression followed cryopreservation; most assays used fresh PBMCs.

About this clonotype: Antigen: not known.

Triplicate sorting captured approximately 290,000 cells each from every CD8+ T cell subset. Naive CD8+ T cells displayed a CD45RO-CCR7+CD27+CD95- phenotype. The germline gives CDR1 SGHTA, CDR2 FQGNSA. The CDR3 length is 15 residues. It was by 5' RACE with UMI labels that the TRB cDNA libraries were prepared. Each CDR3 protein gets one entry in TCRdb, which reprocessed the 5' RACE reads and gives no DNA. The sample table includes over 70,000 distinct CDR3 sequences. The TCR comes from a human donor in good health. Some clones in this sample may be carry-over from other donors' samples. The chain recombines TRBV7-2 with TRBJ1-6; absent DNA, TCRdb's TRBD1 call cannot be checked. The sample was naive CXCR3+ CD8+ T cells from blood. Subset described: CD45RO-CCR7+CD27+CD95- naive CD8+ T cells expressing CXCR3 (TNR3+). The CDR3 here is CASRIPDNYNSPLHF.